This T cell receptor beta chain was observed in a study of cytomegalovirus exposure and HLA in healthy donors. Points from the study as a whole: Relative to the approximately 670-donor mean, N-insertions were reportedly fewer in an Asian-associated ancestry cluster in a later analysis.

A remark on this clone: The antigen is not known.

The CDR3 is 15 residues long. Looked up from germline, CDR1 is MDHEN and CDR2 is SYDVKM. V trimming: 6 bases; J trimming: 5 bases; junction bases outside the gene matches: 5. The PCR employed 60 Vbeta primers together with 13 Jbeta primers. Data came from immunoSEQ multiplex PCR; TCRdb stores just in-frame clones and leaves some out. The sample contains approximately 110,000 clones, 55% to 75% of which appear only once. Source material: PBMCs. The source is a young man in good health and CMV-seropositive. V and J are TRBV28 and TRBJ2-1; 12 nucleotides match TRBD2. CDR3: CASRSGLAGDNEQFF. CDR3 nucleotides: TGTGCCAGCAGGTCGGGACTAGCGGGTGACAATGAGCAGTTCTTC.